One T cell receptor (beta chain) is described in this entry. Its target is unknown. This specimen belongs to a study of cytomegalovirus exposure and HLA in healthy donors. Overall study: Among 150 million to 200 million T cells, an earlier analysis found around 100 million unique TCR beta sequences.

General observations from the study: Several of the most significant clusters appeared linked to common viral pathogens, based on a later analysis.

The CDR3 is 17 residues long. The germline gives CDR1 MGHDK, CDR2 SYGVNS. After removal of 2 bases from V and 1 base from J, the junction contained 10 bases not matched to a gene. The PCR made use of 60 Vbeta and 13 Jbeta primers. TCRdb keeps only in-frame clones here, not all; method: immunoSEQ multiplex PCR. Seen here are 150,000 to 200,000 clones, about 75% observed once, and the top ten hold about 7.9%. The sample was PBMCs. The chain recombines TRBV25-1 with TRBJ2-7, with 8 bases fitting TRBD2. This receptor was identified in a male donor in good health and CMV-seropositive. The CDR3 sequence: CASSERTEIAGSYEQYF. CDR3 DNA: TGTGCCAGCAGTGAAAGGACCGAAATAGCGGGGTCCTACGAGCAGTACTTC.